Listed below are T cell receptor beta chains from one sample, sequenced in a study of T cell responses to AZD1222 COVID-19 vaccine. Profiled with immunoSEQ multiplex PCR; TCRdb holds only in-frame clones, not every one. Among roughly 150,000 clones listed, approximately 91% were seen once. Material: peripheral blood, obtained 28 days after the second AZD1222 dose. These receptors all come from an adult who received the AZD1222 COVID-19 vaccine. The CDR3 runs from the conserved cysteine through the conserved F or W. Each record gives: D gene, J gene, clone size, V gene, CDR3 DNA, CDR3 protein. The D gene is left open where the match is weak. The size of a clone is reported for some rows only, either as once, few or many, or as a class for expanded clones.

d_call: NA
j_call: TRBJ1-1
clone_size: NA
v_call: TRBV2
cdr3_nt: TGTGCCAGCAGTGATTGGTTCTTGAACACTGAAGCTTTCTTT
cdr3_aa: CASSDWFLNTEAFF

d_call: NA
j_call: TRBJ2-5
clone_size: NA
v_call: TRBV21-1
cdr3_nt: TGTGCCAGCAGCCGGCTGGTGGGCGAAGAGACCCAGTACTTC
cdr3_aa: CASSRLVGEETQYF

d_call: NA
j_call: TRBJ1-4
clone_size: NA
v_call: TRBV7-2
cdr3_nt: TGTGCCAGCAGGTTGACACACACAACTAATGAAAAACTGTTTTTT
cdr3_aa: CASRLTHTTNEKLFF

d_call: NA
j_call: TRBJ1-1
clone_size: NA
v_call: TRBV6-5
cdr3_nt: TGTGCCAGCAGTTTACAGATGAACACTGAAGCTTTCTTT
cdr3_aa: CASSLQMNTEAFF

d_call: NA
j_call: TRBJ1-2
clone_size: NA
v_call: TRBV7-9
cdr3_nt: TGTGCCAGCAGCTTCCCAGGGGACCTCGGGTATGGCTACACCTTC
cdr3_aa: CASSFPGDLGYGYTF

d_call: NA
j_call: TRBJ1-3
clone_size: NA
v_call: TRBV9
cdr3_nt: TGTGCCAGCAGAGGCCAGGGCTCTGGAAACACCATATATTTT
cdr3_aa: CASRGQGSGNTIYF

d_call: NA
j_call: TRBJ1-4
clone_size: NA
v_call: TRBV18
cdr3_nt: TGTGCCAGCTCACCACCGCGGGGTTCAACTAATGAAAAACTGTTTTTT
cdr3_aa: CASSPPRGSTNEKLFF

d_call: TRBD1
j_call: TRBJ2-7
clone_size: NA
v_call: TRBV11-1
cdr3_nt: TGTGCCAGCAGCCCCCAGACAGGGGTCGAGCAGTACTTC
cdr3_aa: CASSPQTGVEQYF

d_call: TRBD2
j_call: TRBJ2-7
clone_size: NA
v_call: TRBV7-6
cdr3_nt: TGTGCCAGCACACGACTAGCGGGAGACTCCTACGAGCAGTACTTC
cdr3_aa: CASTRLAGDSYEQYF

d_call: NA
j_call: TRBJ1-5
clone_size: NA
v_call: TRBV28
cdr3_nt: TGTGCCAACGGGGCAGCCTATCAGCCCCAGCATTTT
cdr3_aa: CANGAAYQPQHF

d_call: TRBD2
j_call: TRBJ2-3
clone_size: NA
v_call: TRBV5-1
cdr3_nt: TGCGCCAGCAGCTTGGGACTAGCGGAGAACACAGATACGCAGTATTTT
cdr3_aa: CASSLGLAENTDTQYF

d_call: TRBD2
j_call: TRBJ2-3
clone_size: NA
v_call: TRBV11-2
cdr3_nt: TGTGCCAGCAGCGATAGTGGGTGGGGGGGAAACACAGATACGCAGTATTTT
cdr3_aa: CASSDSGWGGNTDTQYF

d_call: NA
j_call: TRBJ2-5
clone_size: NA
v_call: TRBV6-5
cdr3_nt: TGTGCCAGCAGTTACTCTCAACTAGCTCGGGAGACCCAGTACTTC
cdr3_aa: CASSYSQLARETQYF

d_call: NA
j_call: TRBJ1-1
clone_size: NA
v_call: TRBV4-3
cdr3_nt: TGCGCCAGCAGCCAAGGGGGAGGAGCTTTCTTT
cdr3_aa: CASSQGGGAFF

d_call: NA
j_call: TRBJ2-2
clone_size: NA
v_call: TRBV5-1
cdr3_nt: TGCGCCAGCAGCAGCGATTTTGGCACCGGGGAGCTGTTTTTT
cdr3_aa: CASSSDFGTGELFF

d_call: TRBD2
j_call: TRBJ2-2
clone_size: NA
v_call: TRBV11-2
cdr3_nt: TGTGCCAGCAGCTTAGTAATTCCTAGCGGGAGTCTGAGCACCGGGGAGCTGTTTTTT
cdr3_aa: CASSLVIPSGSLSTGELFF

d_call: NA
j_call: TRBJ2-1
clone_size: NA
v_call: TRBV2
cdr3_nt: TGTGCCAGCAGTGGCCCCTTCCGGGGGAATGAGCAGTTCTTC
cdr3_aa: CASSGPFRGNEQFF

d_call: TRBD2
j_call: TRBJ2-7
clone_size: NA
v_call: TRBV4-1
cdr3_nt: TGCGCCAGCAGCCAAGCCACTAGCGGGAGGCTCTACGAGCAGTACTTC
cdr3_aa: CASSQATSGRLYEQYF

d_call: NA
j_call: TRBJ2-7
clone_size: NA
v_call: TRBV14
cdr3_nt: TGTGCCAGCAGCCAAGATTCCCCCCACAGGCAGTACTTC
cdr3_aa: CASSQDSPHRQYF

d_call: NA
j_call: TRBJ2-7
clone_size: NA
v_call: TRBV19
cdr3_nt: TGTGCCAGTTCCTCGAGGGGGGGAACCTACGAGCAGTACTTC
cdr3_aa: CASSSRGGTYEQYF

d_call: TRBD1
j_call: TRBJ2-5
clone_size: NA
v_call: TRBV7-2
cdr3_nt: TGTGCCAGCAGCTTAGGACAGGGCCAAGAGACCCAGTACTTC
cdr3_aa: CASSLGQGQETQYF

d_call: NA
j_call: TRBJ2-2
clone_size: NA
v_call: TRBV7-9
cdr3_nt: TGTGCCAGCAGCTTATTTGATGGCACCGGGGAGCTGTTTTTT
cdr3_aa: CASSLFDGTGELFF

d_call: NA
j_call: TRBJ2-1
clone_size: NA
v_call: TRBV6-5
cdr3_nt: TGTGCCAGCAGTTACTCCGGAAGGGAGCTCTACAATGAGCAGTTCTTC
cdr3_aa: CASSYSGRELYNEQFF

d_call: TRBD1
j_call: TRBJ1-2
clone_size: once
v_call: TRBV27
cdr3_nt: TGTGCCAGCAAAGAAACAGGGGCAGGGTACTATGGCTACACCTTC
cdr3_aa: CASKETGAGYYGYTF

d_call: TRBD2
j_call: TRBJ2-5
clone_size: NA
v_call: TRBV5-4
cdr3_nt: TGTGCCAGCAGCGAACCTAGCGGGGGTTCACAAGAGACCCAGTACTTC
cdr3_aa: CASSEPSGGSQETQYF

d_call: NA
j_call: TRBJ1-6
clone_size: NA
v_call: TRBV21-1
cdr3_nt: TGTGCCAGCAGCCCCCGCGGCAGGGGGTATAATTCACCCCTCCACTTT
cdr3_aa: CASSPRGRGYNSPLHF

d_call: NA
j_call: TRBJ1-5
clone_size: NA
v_call: TRBV2
cdr3_nt: TGTGCCAGCAGGGAAGGGCTGAGCAATCAGCCCCAGCATTTT
cdr3_aa: CASREGLSNQPQHF

d_call: NA
j_call: TRBJ2-7
clone_size: NA
v_call: TRBV13
cdr3_nt: TGTGCCAGCAGCCCGAGCCTAGAATCTTCCTACGAGCAGTACTTC
cdr3_aa: CASSPSLESSYEQYF

d_call: NA
j_call: TRBJ2-7
clone_size: NA
v_call: TRBV5-1
cdr3_nt: TGCGCCAGCAGCCCAACTCGCGGGACCTCCTACGAGCAGTACTTC
cdr3_aa: CASSPTRGTSYEQYF

d_call: TRBD1
j_call: TRBJ1-2
clone_size: NA
v_call: TRBV9
cdr3_nt: TGTGCCAGCAGCGGCCCGGAGGACAGGGGCTTCTATGGCTACACCTTC
cdr3_aa: CASSGPEDRGFYGYTF

d_call: TRBD2
j_call: TRBJ2-5
clone_size: once
v_call: TRBV5-1
cdr3_nt: TGCGCCAGCAGCTTGGTACTAGCGGGAGGTTACGAGACCCAGTACTTC
cdr3_aa: CASSLVLAGGYETQYF

d_call: NA
j_call: TRBJ1-1
clone_size: once
v_call: TRBV28
cdr3_nt: TGTGCCAGCAGCCCAGGCGGGGGGCGCGGCACTGAAGCTTTCTTT
cdr3_aa: CASSPGGGRGTEAFF